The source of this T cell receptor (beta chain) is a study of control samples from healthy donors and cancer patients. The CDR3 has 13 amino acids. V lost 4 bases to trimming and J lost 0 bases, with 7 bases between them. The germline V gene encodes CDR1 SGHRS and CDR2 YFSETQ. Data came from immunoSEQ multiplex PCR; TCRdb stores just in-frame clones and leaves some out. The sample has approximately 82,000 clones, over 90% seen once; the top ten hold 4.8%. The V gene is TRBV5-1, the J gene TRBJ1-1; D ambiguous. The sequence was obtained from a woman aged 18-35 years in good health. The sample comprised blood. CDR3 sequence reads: CASSPLVNTEAFF. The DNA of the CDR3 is TGCGCCAGCAGCCCACTAGTGAACACTGAAGCTTTCTTT.